In its sample, the clone carrying this TCR beta chain was seen a few times. The authors made TCR cDNA by 5'RACE template switching, adding a universal primer site and UMIs. Each CDR3 protein is one row after TCRdb ran MiXCR on the 5' RACE reads. This repertoire shows some 400,000 distinct CDR3 sequences, roughly a sixth found once; its top ten account for over 15%. These data come from a study of T cells after yellow fever vaccination. The CDR3 consists of 16 residues. V lost 4 bases to trimming and J lost 9 bases, with 19 bases between them. Germline V gene data show CDR1 as MGHRA and CDR2 as YSYEKL.

The sample was PBMCs, taken before the yellow fever booster vaccination. This TCR was recovered from a man aged 18 to 35 who received the YFV17D yellow fever vaccine. The V gene is TRBV4-1, the J gene TRBJ1-6; no firm D call. The CDR3 region is CASSPFLPGRFSPLHF. CDR3 bases: TGCGCCAGCAGCCCATTCCTACCGGGGAGGTTTTCACCCCTCCACTTT.